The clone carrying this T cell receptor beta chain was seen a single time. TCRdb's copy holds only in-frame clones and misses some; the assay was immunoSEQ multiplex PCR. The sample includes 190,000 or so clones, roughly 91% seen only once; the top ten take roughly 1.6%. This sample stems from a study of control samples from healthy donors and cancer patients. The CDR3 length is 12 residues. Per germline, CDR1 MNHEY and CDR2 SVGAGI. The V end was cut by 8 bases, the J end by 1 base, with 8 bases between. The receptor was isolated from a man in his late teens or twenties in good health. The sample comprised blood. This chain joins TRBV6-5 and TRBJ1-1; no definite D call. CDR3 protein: CASVWANTEAFF. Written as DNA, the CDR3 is TGTGCCAGCGTTTGGGCGAACACTGAAGCTTTCTTT.